These 23 T cell receptor beta chains came from one sample sequenced in a study of blood T cell repertoires in COVID-19. The repertoire was sequenced with immunoSEQ multiplex PCR; TCRdb's copy has only in-frame clones and lacks some. Among about 220,000 clones listed, around 85% were seen once. Sequences were obtained from PBMCs or T cells enriched from blood (not recorded which). These receptors all come from a woman aged 40 to 55 with acute COVID-19.

This chain links TRBV29-1 with TRBJ2-1; D perhaps matches TRBD2 (5 bases). The V end lost 6 bases, the J end lost 9 bases, and 18 bases lay between the germline ends. The CDR3 loop spans 13 amino acids. Germline V CDR1 and CDR2: SQVTM, ANQGSEA. The CDR3 coding sequence is TGCAGCGTCATAAGGACTTCCCGAGGTGAGCAGTTCTTC. This encodes CSVIRTSRGEQFF.

This clone was seen a few times. The J gene is TRBJ2-7, the V gene TRBV19, with D possibly TRBD1 on 6 matching bases. Germline V gives CDR1 LNHDA, CDR2 SQIVND (reference sequence). V was trimmed by 1 base and J by 3 bases, leaving 19 bases between them. The CDR3 sequence is 17 residues long. As DNA, the CDR3 is TGTGCCAGTAGTATAGGCCATCCCGTGGGGGCGAGCTACGAGCAGTACTTC. Translating it yields CASSIGHPVGASYEQYF.

The rearrangement links TRBV3-1 (or the pseudogene TRBV3-2) to TRBJ2-5, with D perhaps TRBD2 (5 bases). The germline V and J ends were trimmed by 3 bases and 4 bases, with 12 bases remaining between them. The CDR3 runs to 14 residues. From germline, CDR1 is LGHDT and CDR2 YNNKEL (reference sequence). Here the CDR3 reads CASSHTSGGETQYF. The CDR3 DNA follows: TGTGCCAGCAGCCATACGTCCGGAGGAGAGACCCAGTACTTC.

The chain couples TRBV29-1 to TRBJ1-5; D gene uncertain. CDR1 and CDR2 from the germline V gene are SQVTM and ANQGSEA. The CDR3 has 13 residues. Trimming took off 5 bases at V and 3 bases at J, with 11 bases between the two ends. CDR3 DNA: TGCAGCGTTAGTGATCAACTCAATCAGCCCCAGCATTTT. The encoded protein is CSVSDQLNQPQHF. Full variable domain (missing parts from reference TRBV29-1 and TRBJ1-5): SAVISQKPSRDICQRGTSLTIQCQVDSQVTMMFWYRQQPGQSLTLIATANQGSEATYESGFVIDKFPISRPNLTFSTLTVSNMSPEDSSIYLCSVSDQLNQPQHFGDGTRLSIL.

This clone appeared a single time. The V gene is TRBV5-1, the J gene TRBJ1-1, with a weak D call TRBD1 (5 bases). The CDR3 is 16 amino acids. CDR1 and CDR2 from the germline V gene are SGHRS and YFSETQ. V was cut by 2 bases and J by 4 bases, with 18 bases left in between. Here the CDR3 reads CASSFPPDRGGTEAFF. CDR3 nucleotide sequence: TGCGCCAGCAGCTTCCCCCCTGACCGGGGGGGCACTGAAGCTTTCTTT.

CDR3 coding DNA: TGCGCCAGCAGCTGGGGTACAGGGGCTGGCTACACCTTC. Encoded protein: CASSWGTGAGYTF. The chain combines TRBV5-1 with TRBJ1-2, with 7 nucleotides matching TRBD1. The ends lost 3 bases at V and 7 bases at J; junction bases unmatched: 6. This CDR3 has 13 amino acids. Per germline, CDR1 SGHRS and CDR2 YFSETQ.

The chain couples TRBV28 to TRBJ1-5, with a tentative D call TRBD1 (6 bases). CDR3 length: 15 amino acids. V shed 2 bases and J shed 1 base, with 9 bases lying between them. CDR1 and CDR2 from the germline V gene are MDHEN and SYDVKM. The CDR3 reads CASSLRGGSNQPQHF. The CDR3 DNA is TGTGCCAGCAGTTTAAGGGGGGGGAGCAATCAGCCCCAGCATTTT.

V is TRBV28 and J is TRBJ1-6; D gene ambiguous. Germline CDR1 and CDR2: MDHEN and SYDVKM. This CDR3 contains 16 residues. V was clipped by 2 bases and J by 9 bases, with 17 bases between them. This CDR3 reads CASSLSLLGSSSPLHF. As DNA, the CDR3 is TGTGCCAGCAGTTTAAGTTTACTCGGGTCGTCTTCACCCCTCCACTTT. Drawing the rest from reference TRBV28 and TRBJ1-6, the complete variable domain is DVKVTQSSRYLVKRTGEKVFLECVQDMDHENMFWYRQDPGLGLRLIYFSYDVKMKEKGDIPEGYSVSREKKERFSLILESASTNQTSMYLCASSLSLLGSSSPLHFGNGTRLTVT.

The V call is TRBV7-8, the J call TRBJ1-1, with 7 bases that match TRBD1. This CDR3 is 14 amino acids long. Germline V gene sequence: CDR1 SGHVS, CDR2 FQNEAQ. Trimming at V came to 5 bases and at J to 5 bases, leaving 8 bases not matched to a gene. The CDR3 loop is CASSQRQGGTEAFF. The DNA for the CDR3 is TGTGCCAGCAGCCAACGACAGGGTGGGACTGAAGCTTTCTTT. Full variable domain (outside the CDR3, taken from reference TRBV7-8 and TRBJ1-1): GAGVSQSPRYKVAKRGQDVALRCDPISGHVSLFWYQQALGQGPEFLTYFQNEAQLDKSGLPSDRFFAERPEGSVSTLKIQRTQQEDSAVYLCASSQRQGGTEAFFGQGTRLTVV.

As regards this clone: The sample carries other DNA sequences with the same CDR3. J is TRBJ1-5 and V is TRBV30; D possibly corresponds to TRBD1 (6 bases). V lost 1 base to trimming and J lost 4 bases, with 8 bases between them. CDR3 size: 13 residues. The germline gives CDR1 GTSNPN, CDR2 SVGIG (reference sequence). This CDR3 is CAWSGQGNQPQHF. The CDR3 coding sequence is TGTGCCTGGAGTGGGCAGGGGAATCAGCCCCAGCATTTT. Full variable domain (missing parts from reference TRBV30 and TRBJ1-5): SQTIHQWPATLVQPVGSPLSLECTVEGTSNPNLYWYRQAAGRGLQLLFYSVGIGQISSEVPQNLSASRPQDRQFILSSKKLLLSDSGFYLCAWSGQGNQPQHFGDGTRLSIL.

This rearrangement joins TRBV5-4 to TRBJ2-3; TRBD2 matches at 7 bases. This CDR3 has 16 residues. The germline gives CDR1 SGHNT, CDR2 YYREEE (reference sequence). Trimming removed 3 bases from V and 5 bases from J; junction bases left unmatched: 12. In DNA, the CDR3 is TGTGCCAGCAGCTCGGGGCGGGAGAGTGAAGGAGATACGCAGTATTTT. Translation gives CASSSGRESEGDTQYF.

The rearrangement uses TRBV5-1 and TRBJ2-1; 11 nucleotides agree with TRBD2. The J segment lost 4 bases and the V segment lost 1 base, leaving 7 bases of the junction unmatched. CDR3 length: 17 amino acids. CDR1 is SGHRS, CDR2 YFSETQ, per germline. In nucleotides, the CDR3 is TGCGCCAGCAGCTTGCCCAGACTAGCGGGGCTTTACAATGAGCAGTTCTTC. Translation gives CASSLPRLAGLYNEQFF. The full variable domain, with the rest looked up from reference TRBV5-1 and TRBJ2-1, is KAGVTQTPRYLIKTRGQQVTLSCSPISGHRSVSWYQQTPGQGLQFLFEYFSETQRNKGNFPGRFSGRQFSNSRSEMNVSTLELGDSALYLCASSLPRLAGLYNEQFFGPGTRLTVL.

The chain has TRBV5-4 and TRBJ2-1; a weak D match, TRBD1 (5 bases). The CDR3 consists of 15 residues. Germline loops: CDR1 SGHNT, CDR2 YYREEE (reference sequence). Trimming took off 1 base at V and 0 bases at J, with 8 bases between the two ends. DNA of the CDR3: TGTGCCAGCAGCTTGACAGGCAGCTCCTACAATGAGCAGTTCTTC. It specifies CASSLTGSSYNEQFF.

V gene TRBV30 combines with J gene TRBJ2-2; D remains ambiguous. The CDR3 spans 12 residues. Germline loops: CDR1 GTSNPN, CDR2 SVGIG (reference sequence). V lost 2 bases to trimming and J lost 5 bases, with 6 bases between them. DNA of the CDR3: TGTGCCTGGAGTTTGAGTACCGGGGAGCTGTTTTTT. Translating gives CAWSLSTGELFF. Variable domain in full (rest from reference TRBV30 and TRBJ2-2): SQTIHQWPATLVQPVGSPLSLECTVEGTSNPNLYWYRQAAGRGLQLLFYSVGIGQISSEVPQNLSASRPQDRQFILSSKKLLLSDSGFYLCAWSLSTGELFFGEGSRLTVL.

V is TRBV4-2 and J is TRBJ2-3, with D perhaps TRBD2 (5 bases). The CDR3 contains 16 residues. Germline V gene sequence: CDR1 LGHNA, CDR2 YNFKEQ. V shed 0 bases and J shed 4 bases, with 14 bases lying between them. The chain's CDR3 is CASSQDWTAAADTQYF. For the CDR3, the DNA is TGTGCCAGCAGCCAAGATTGGACTGCCGCGGCAGATACGCAGTATTTT.

J is TRBJ1-3 and V is TRBV7-2; D unresolved. Germline-derived CDR1 and CDR2 are SGHTA and FQGNSA. V was clipped by 3 bases and J by 8 bases, with 8 bases between them. The CDR3 is 12 residues long. CDR3 in amino acids: CASSFREDTIYF. CDR3 coding DNA: TGTGCCAGCAGCTTCCGGGAAGACACCATATATTTT.

V gene TRBV27 combines with J gene TRBJ1-6; TRBD1 aligns across 7 bases. The ends lost 2 bases at V and 7 bases at J; junction bases unmatched: 5. CDR3 length: 15 amino acids. Germline V gene sequence: CDR1 MNHEY, CDR2 SMNVEV (reference sequence). CDR3 sequence (DNA): TGTGCCAGCAGTTTAGGTCACAGGGGAAATTCACCCCTCCACTTT. Translating it yields CASSLGHRGNSPLHF.

The V call is TRBV7-2, the J call TRBJ2-5, with D perhaps matching TRBD2 (7 bases). This CDR3 has 16 residues. Germline-derived CDR1 and CDR2 are SGHTA and FQGNSA. Trimming left V 3 bases short and J 8 bases short, with 22 bases between. The CDR3 sequence is CASSLRGGFPQGTQYF. CDR3 nucleotides: TGTGCCAGCAGCTTGAGGGGGGGGTTCCCGCAAGGAACCCAGTACTTC.

This chain uses TRBV19 with TRBJ1-3; D not certain. CDR3 length equals 14 residues. The V gene's germline CDR1 is LNHDA and CDR2 SQIVND (reference sequence). Trimming pared 7 bases from V and 1 base from J, leaving 11 bases between. CDR3 sequence (DNA): TGTGCCAGTACTACTACTATTTCTGGAAACACCATATATTTT. The encoded protein is CASTTTISGNTIYF.

The rearrangement links TRBV5-6 to TRBJ1-2; D gene uncertain. V lost 3 bases to trimming and J lost 8 bases, with 14 bases between them. Germline assignment: CDR1 SGHDT and CDR2 YYEEEE. This CDR3 is 13 amino acids long. This chain's CDR3 is CASSYQTSGGYTF. CDR3 coding DNA: TGTGCCAGCAGCTATCAGACTTCCGGCGGCTACACCTTC.

This chain uses TRBV28 with TRBJ2-7; D unclear. The ends were cut back, 4 bases at V and 2 bases at J, with 18 bases in the middle. The CDR3 has 16 amino acids. Germline assignment: CDR1 MDHEN and CDR2 SYDVKM. CDR3 DNA sequence: TGTGCCAGCAGTTACCCCTCTAGAAAGAACACCTACGAGCAGTACTTC. It codes for CASSYPSRKNTYEQYF.

The chain combines TRBV19 with TRBJ2-5; 8 nucleotides match TRBD1. Trimming cost V 1 base and J 4 bases; bases outside gene matches: 2. CDR1 is LNHDA, CDR2 SQIVND, per germline (reference sequence). The CDR3 contains 14 residues. DNA for the CDR3: TGTGCCAGTAGTATAGGACAGGGGATAGAGACCCAGTACTTC. Its translation: CASSIGQGIETQYF.

The J gene is TRBJ2-7, the V gene TRBV28, with D possibly being TRBD2 (6 bases). V was pared by 5 bases and J by 0 bases, with 20 bases between. Germline values: CDR1 MDHEN, CDR2 SYDVKM. The CDR3 has 17 amino acids. The CDR3 sequence: CASSMLWGDKSSYEQYF. CDR3 nucleotides: TGTGCCAGCAGTATGCTGTGGGGGGATAAAAGCTCCTACGAGCAGTACTTC.